This section outlines one T cell receptor beta chain sequence together with its context. This specimen belongs to a study of shared clonotypes between healthy human individuals. Trimming cost V 1 base and J 5 bases, with 8 bases left between them. The CDR3 contains 13 residues. Germline CDR1 is LGHNA and CDR2 is YNFKEQ. The authors distributed each subset's genomic DNA evenly over several immunoSEQ plates. Spread over ten immunoSEQ deep assay plates, unsorted PBMC DNA underwent sequencing. The table came from immunoSEQ multiplex PCR; TCRdb's copy has only in-frame clones and leaves some out. Here the sample spans about half a million clones, around 73% being singletons.

This TCR came from a woman in her 40s in good health. Some clones in this sample may be carry-over from other donors' samples. The specimen was PBMCs. V gene TRBV4-2 combines with J gene TRBJ1-1, with D unclear. The CDR3 nucleotides read TGTGCCAGCAGCCAAGTTCTGGGGACTGAAGCTTTCTTT. It specifies CASSQVLGTEAFF.